One sample yielded the 15 T cell receptor beta chains listed below, sequenced in a study of blood T cell repertoires in COVID-19. This table comes from immunoSEQ multiplex PCR, and its TCRdb copy is limited to in-frame clones, with some not included. The sample records roughly 300,000 clones, 80% to 90% being singletons. Sequencing input: peripheral blood. The receptors were sampled from a woman aged 50 to 65 who had recovered from COVID-19.

The chain combines TRBV21-1 with TRBJ1-5; the table's D call, TRBD1, was not checked against the DNA. TRBV21-1 is a pseudogene segment. There are 17 residues in the CDR3. In DNA form, the CDR3 reads TGTGCCAGCAGCACCAGACAGGGTCGGGGCAATGGTGGGCCCCAGCATTTT. Residues: CASSTRQGRGNGGPQHF.

This clone was seen a single time. J is TRBJ2-5 and V is TRBV6-5, with TRBD1 as a possible D gene (5 bases). In germline, CDR1 is MNHEY, CDR2 SVGAGI. This CDR3 has 15 amino acids. V dropped 2 bases and J dropped 4 bases, with 14 bases sitting between them. The CDR3 sequence is CASSYRQGRGETQYF. As DNA, the CDR3 is TGTGCCAGCAGTTACCGGCAGGGCCGTGGAGAGACCCAGTACTTC.

This clone showed up just a few times. The chain employs TRBV6-5 and TRBJ2-7; tentatively, D is TRBD1 (6 bases). CDR1 and CDR2 (germline): MNHEY, SVGAGI. CDR3 length: 15 residues. Trimming left V 0 bases short and J 1 base short, with 10 bases between. The CDR3 region is CASSYSGTHSYEQYF. The CDR3 DNA is TGTGCCAGCAGTTACTCCGGGACACATTCCTACGAGCAGTACTTC.

The rearrangement uses TRBV28 and TRBJ1-6, with unresolved D. Trimming removed 4 bases at V and 2 bases at J, with 12 bases between. Germline loops: CDR1 MDHEN, CDR2 SYDVKM. The CDR3 length is 16 residues. CDR3 in amino acids: CASSSSGGTYNSPLHF. The CDR3 DNA is TGTGCCAGCAGTTCCTCGGGCGGGACCTATAATTCACCCCTCCACTTT.

The V gene is TRBV3-1 (or the pseudogene TRBV3-2), the J gene TRBJ1-1, with D possibly being TRBD1 (6 bases). Trimming took 3 bases from V and 5 from J, leaving 13 bases between them. This CDR3 contains 14 residues. The germline V gene has CDR1 LGHDT and CDR2 YNNKEL (reference sequence). CDR3 sequence: CASSHLTGGTEAFF. CDR3 in DNA: TGTGCCAGCAGCCATTTGACAGGAGGAACTGAAGCTTTCTTT.

V is TRBV27 and J is TRBJ1-1, with D maybe TRBD1 (6 bases). V was pared by 4 bases and J by 0 bases, with 12 bases between. CDR1 and CDR2 from the germline V gene are MNHEY and SMNVEV (reference sequence). This CDR3 contains 15 residues. CDR3 residues: CASSSGTYMNTEAFF. The DNA for the CDR3 is TGTGCCAGCAGTTCAGGGACATACATGAACACTGAAGCTTTCTTT.

The chain couples TRBV12-3 or TRBV12-4 to TRBJ2-2; D is uncertain. Trimming took 3 bases from V and 4 from J, leaving 6 bases between them. This CDR3 contains 13 residues. CDR3 sequence (DNA): TGTGCCAGCAGTTTTGCGAGCACCGGGGAGCTGTTTTTT. Translation gives CASSFASTGELFF.

The CDR3 DNA reads TGTGCCAGCAGCTTAGCCCCTAGGCGGGTCCACTACGAGCAGTACTTC. The encoded protein is CASSLAPRRVHYEQYF. The V and J genes are TRBV7-2 and TRBJ2-7, with D maybe TRBD2 (5 bases). The V end lost 0 bases, the J end lost 3 bases, and 15 bases lay between the germline ends. The CDR3 covers 16 residues. Germline V gene lookup returns CDR1 SGHTA and CDR2 FQGNSA.

The rearrangement joins TRBV9 to TRBJ2-7; D ambiguous. The CDR3 has 15 amino acids. Trimming removed 0 bases at V and 2 bases at J, with 12 bases between. Per the germline V gene, CDR1 is SGDLS and CDR2 is YYNGEE. The CDR3 DNA sequence: TGTGCCAGCAGCGTAGGCGAGTCTGCTACCTACGAGCAGTACTTC. Amino acid sequence: CASSVGESATYEQYF.

This rearrangement joins TRBV9 to TRBJ2-3; 9 bases align to TRBD1. Germline V gives CDR1 SGDLS, CDR2 YYNGEE. The CDR3 contains 15 residues. V shed 4 bases and J 9 bases; nucleotides not matched to a gene: 12. The chain's CDR3 is CASSPRDRVGVTQYF. The CDR3 nucleotides read TGTGCCAGCAGCCCTAGGGACAGGGTAGGGGTCACGCAGTATTTT.

The V call is TRBV5-6, the J call TRBJ1-1; 8 bases agree with TRBD1. Trimming cost V 4 bases and J 4 bases; bases outside gene matches: 12. CDR1 SGHDT and CDR2 YYEEEE come from the germline V gene. The CDR3 consists of 16 residues. The DNA for the CDR3 is TGTGCCAGCAGCGAAGGACAGGGAGGCTATGGCACTGAAGCTTTCTTT. Translation gives CASSEGQGGYGTEAFF.

The chain combines TRBV6-2 or TRBV6-3 with TRBJ2-3, with 7 bases aligning to TRBD2. CDR1 and CDR2 from the germline V gene are MNHEY and SVGEGT. Trimming removed 5 bases from V and 6 bases from J; junction bases left unmatched: 8. CDR3 size: 14 residues. The CDR3 spells CASSHQSGVDTQYF. Here the CDR3 DNA reads TGTGCCAGCAGTCACCAAAGCGGGGTGGATACGCAGTATTTT.

V usage is TRBV5-1 and J usage is TRBJ2-3, with TRBD2 as a possible D gene (5 bases). Germline V lookup: CDR1 SGHRS, CDR2 YFSETQ. Trimming took off 2 bases at V and 1 base at J, with 11 bases between the two ends. The CDR3 runs 15 residues. CDR3 in amino acids: CASSLDGKRTDTQYF. The CDR3 DNA follows: TGCGCCAGCAGCTTAGACGGGAAACGCACAGATACGCAGTATTTT.

The V and J genes are TRBV19 and TRBJ1-1; D not certain. Germline CDR1 reads LNHDA; CDR2 reads SQIVND (reference sequence). V was shortened by 8 bases and J by 5 bases, with 12 bases between the two germline ends. The CDR3 runs 12 residues. The DNA for the CDR3 is TGTGCCAGTCGAGGTGGAGCTACTGAAGCTTTCTTT. Translation: CASRGGATEAFF.

This clone occurred a few times. The chain recombines TRBV7-9 with TRBJ1-2; 7 nucleotides align to TRBD1. This CDR3 spans 15 amino acids. Germline V gives CDR1 SEHNR, CDR2 FQNEAQ (reference sequence). J lost 1 base, V lost 3 bases, and 5 bases had no gene match. The CDR3 protein is CASSFGTAINYGYTF. CDR3 bases: TGTGCCAGCAGCTTCGGGACAGCGATTAACTATGGCTACACCTTC.